The present entry profiles one T cell receptor beta chain with its context. Its antigen is not identified. This sample is drawn from a study of CXCR3-negative and CXCR3-positive naive CD8 T cells. Study findings and constraints: Relative to memory CD8+ cells, whose diversity was much lower, both naive subsets had comparably high diversity.

The CDR3 has 12 residues. Looked up from germline, CDR1 is MDHEN and CDR2 is SYDVKM. 5' RACE with UMI labels generated the TRB cDNA libraries. TCRdb reprocessed the 5' RACE reads, keeping one entry per CDR3 protein, no DNA. This repertoire includes some 40,000 distinct CDR3 sequences. The sequence came from a human donor in good health. Some clones in this sample may be carry-over from other donors' samples. Source material: memory CD8+ T cells from blood. The chain combines TRBV28 with TRBJ2-7; the TCRdb D gene call, TRBD1, has no DNA to confirm it. This CDR3 reads CASSLGRQGWYF.